These T cell receptor beta chains were read from a single sample in a study of T cell changes during pregnancy in multiple sclerosis. This table comes from immunoSEQ multiplex PCR, and its TCRdb copy is limited to in-frame clones, with some not included. Of 50,000 or so clones in the sample, almost 95% were seen once. The material was peripheral blood, obtained in the third trimester of pregnancy. Every receptor here comes from a female donor with multiple sclerosis, enrolled in a pregnancy study. CDR3s include the opening cysteine and the closing phenylalanine or tryptophan. The order of the fields is clone size, D gene, J gene, V gene, CDR3 DNA, CDR3 protein. D genes are given only for firm matches. Size tells how often a clone was seen (once, few, many) or the class of an expanded clone, and some rows leave it out.

size: NA
D: NA
J: TRBJ2-7
V: TRBV29-1
DNA: TGCAGCGTTGGTCAGCGTAATGGCGAGCAGTACTTC
CDR3: CSVGQRNGEQYF

size: NA
D: TRBD1
J: TRBJ1-2
V: TRBV6-5
DNA: TGTGCCAGCCGGCTGACAGGGGGCGATATCTATGGCTACACCTTC
CDR3: CASRLTGGDIYGYTF

size: NA
D: NA
J: TRBJ1-1
V: TRBV2
DNA: TGTGCCAGCAGTCCACTGAGGGGGAGGAACACTGAAGCTTTCTTT
CDR3: CASSPLRGRNTEAFF

size: NA
D: NA
J: TRBJ2-1
V: TRBV28
DNA: TGTGCCAGCAGTCACAGGTACAATGAGCAGTTCTTC
CDR3: CASSHRYNEQFF

size: NA
D: TRBD2
J: TRBJ2-2
V: TRBV4-2
DNA: TGTGCCAGCAGCCAAGGACTAGCGTATGACGGGGAGCTGTTTTTT
CDR3: CASSQGLAYDGELFF

size: NA
D: NA
J: TRBJ2-3
V: TRBV5-8
DNA: TGTGCCAGCAGCTTGGAAGCTGGGGCAAATACGCAGTATTTT
CDR3: CASSLEAGANTQYF

size: NA
D: TRBD2
J: TRBJ2-7
V: TRBV11-2
DNA: TGTGCCAGCAGCCATAGCGGGGAACCCTACGAGCAGTACTTC
CDR3: CASSHSGEPYEQYF

size: NA
D: NA
J: TRBJ2-1
V: TRBV19
DNA: TGTGCCAGTAGGGGCATCTACAATGAGCAGTTCTTC
CDR3: CASRGIYNEQFF

size: once
D: TRBD2
J: TRBJ2-5
V: TRBV7-6
DNA: TGTGCCAGCAGCTTAGATCGGGGCGGGAGGGGACAAGAGACCCAGTACTTC
CDR3: CASSLDRGGRGQETQYF

size: NA
D: TRBD1
J: TRBJ2-7
V: TRBV28
DNA: TGTGCCAGCAGCTACCAGCGACAGGGACGGTACGAGCAGTACTTC
CDR3: CASSYQRQGRYEQYF

size: NA
D: TRBD1
J: TRBJ1-4
V: TRBV2
DNA: TGTGCCGGCGACAGGGGCCCTAATGAAAAACTGTTTTTT
CDR3: CAGDRGPNEKLFF

size: NA
D: NA
J: TRBJ2-1
V: TRBV5-1
DNA: TGCGCCAGCAGCCTAGAAGGGAGCTCCTACAATGAGCAGTTCTTC
CDR3: CASSLEGSSYNEQFF

size: NA
D: TRBD1
J: TRBJ1-5
V: TRBV28
DNA: TGTGCCAGCAGTTGGGACAGGGGGAAGCAGCCCCAGCATTTT
CDR3: CASSWDRGKQPQHF